The 9 T cell receptor beta chains reported below all come from one sample, sequenced in a study of CD8 T cells in ankylosing spondylitis. TCRdb independently ran MiXCR on the 5' RACE reads; one entry per CDR3 protein. This sample has fewer than 550,000 distinct CDR3 sequences, with less than 6% found just once. Overall study findings and caveats: There was a TCR beta motif, made of 7 or 8 highly homologous variants, that appeared characteristic of ankylosing spondylitis blood.

The antigens these receptors bind are not known. Input material: blood, either unsorted or a sorted T cell fraction (not recorded which). The receptor source for this set is a male donor with ankylosing spondylitis.

This clonotype was picked up many times. The CDR3: CASSFRALMASETQYF. DNA for the CDR3: TGTGCCAGCAGCTTCAGGGCTCTGATGGCATCGGAGACCCAGTACTTC. The chain joins TRBV7-2 to TRBJ2-5; tentative D call: TRBD1 (5 bases). Trimming took off 3 bases at V and 5 bases at J, with 19 bases between the two ends. CDR3 length equals 16 residues. Germline V gene lookup returns CDR1 SGHTA and CDR2 FQGNSA.

This clonotype was detected many times. The chain recombines TRBV4-1 with TRBJ2-3; D ambiguous. V dropped 1 base and J dropped 6 bases, with 14 bases sitting between them. The CDR3 is 15 residues long. Germline V CDR1 and CDR2: MGHRA, YSYEKL. CDR3 sequence reads: CASSQGSSLVDTQYF. As DNA, the CDR3 is TGCGCCAGCAGCCAAGGCTCCAGCCTGGTGGATACGCAGTATTTT.

This clonotype was seen many times. The chain uses TRBV12-3 or TRBV12-4 and TRBJ1-1, with D unclear. V was pared by 4 bases and J by 0 bases, with 6 bases between. The CDR3 sequence is 13 residues long. DNA of the CDR3: TGTGCCAGCAGTTCAGAAATGAACACTGAAGCTTTCTTT. Translating gives CASSSEMNTEAFF.

This clonotype was recorded many times. The rearrangement uses TRBV20-1 and TRBJ2-5; no clear D. There are 11 residues in the CDR3. V was shortened by 1 base and J by 5 bases, with 5 bases between the two germline ends. Germline-derived CDR1 and CDR2 are DFQATT and SNEGSKA (reference sequence). The CDR3 region is CSARGLETQYF. The CDR3 DNA follows: TGCAGTGCTAGAGGTCTGGAGACCCAGTACTTC.

The sample holds many counts of this clonotype. The chain employs TRBV3-1 and TRBJ1-5; D gene ambiguous. Trimming pared 6 bases from V and 7 bases from J, leaving 16 bases between. CDR1 and CDR2 from the germline V gene are LGHDT and YNNKEL (reference sequence). This CDR3 is built from 14 residues. DNA for the CDR3: TGTGCCAGCAGTCCCAGGCGGGTAGGCCAGCCCCAGCATTTT. Translation: CASSPRRVGQPQHF.

As concerns this clonotype: A junction end diverges from the germline sequence, so it may reflect a read error. The rearrangement links TRBV7-6 to TRBJ2-3; D is possibly TRBD2 (8 bases). The length of the CDR3 is 14 residues. CDR1 is SGHVS and CDR2 is FNYEAQ in the germline V gene. CDR3 residues: CASSLERGTDTQSF. DNA for the CDR3: TGTGCCAGCAGCTTAGAGCGGGGGACAGATACGCAGTCTTTT.

This clonotype was recorded a few times. An end of the junction differs from the germline gene, which may be a read error. The V call is TRBV7-2, the J call TRBJ2-1; maybe TRBD1 (6 bases). Germline V gives CDR1 SGHTA, CDR2 FQGNSA. The CDR3 is 15 residues long. In nucleotides, the CDR3 is TGTGCCAGCAGCGTCCGGGACACCTATTACAATGAGCATTTCTTC. Translating gives CASSVRDTYYNEHFF.

This clonotype came up a few times. This chain connects TRBV6-2 or TRBV6-3 to TRBJ2-5; maybe TRBD2 (5 bases). The CDR3 is made up of 14 amino acids. Germline V gene data show CDR1 as MNHEY and CDR2 as SVGEGT. V was cut by 1 base and J by 5 bases, with 11 bases left in between. This chain's CDR3 is CASSYLQPGETQYF. The CDR3 DNA reads as TGTGCCAGCAGTTACTTGCAACCGGGGGAGACCCAGTACTTC.

The table lists this clonotype with many counts. This chain's CDR3 is CASSFSSGRARNEQFF. The CDR3 nucleotides are TGTGCCAGCAGCTTCTCAAGCGGGAGGGCCCGGAATGAGCAGTTCTTC. The rearrangement uses TRBV7-2 and TRBJ2-1, with 10 bases fitting TRBD2. CDR1 is SGHTA and CDR2 is FQGNSA in the germline V gene. V lost 3 bases and J lost 7; bases outside the gene matches: 9. The CDR3 covers 16 residues. Full variable domain (rest looked up from reference TRBV7-2 and TRBJ2-1): GAGVSQSPSNKVTEKGKDVELRCDPISGHTALYWYRQSLGQGLEFLIYFQGNSAPDKSGLPSDRFSAERTGGSVSTLTIQRTQQEDSAVYLCASSFSSGRARNEQFFGPGTRLTVL.